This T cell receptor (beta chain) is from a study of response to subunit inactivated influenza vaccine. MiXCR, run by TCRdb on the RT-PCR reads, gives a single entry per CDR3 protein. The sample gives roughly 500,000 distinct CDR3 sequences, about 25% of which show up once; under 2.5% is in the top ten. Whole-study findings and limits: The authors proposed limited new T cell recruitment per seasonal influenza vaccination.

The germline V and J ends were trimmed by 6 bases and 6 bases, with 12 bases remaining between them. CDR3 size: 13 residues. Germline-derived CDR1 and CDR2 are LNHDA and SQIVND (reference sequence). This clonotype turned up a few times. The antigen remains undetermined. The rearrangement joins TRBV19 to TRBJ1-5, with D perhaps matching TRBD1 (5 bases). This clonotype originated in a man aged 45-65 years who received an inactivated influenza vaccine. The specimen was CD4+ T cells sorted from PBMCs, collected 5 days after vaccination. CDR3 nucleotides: TGTGCCAGTAGGACCGGGGGGGTTCAGCCCCAGCATTTT. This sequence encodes CASRTGGVQPQHF.